This T cell receptor beta chain was found in a study of blood T cell repertoires in COVID-19. Study as a whole: T cells, B-cell-depleted T cells, or PBMCs provided the cDNA or gDNA that served as material.

The J segment lost 10 bases and the V segment lost 7 bases, leaving 10 bases of the junction unmatched. From germline, CDR1 is MNHEY and CDR2 SVGAGI. CDR3 size: 15 residues. Participants spanned ages about 18 to 89 years and resided in 20 to 30 US areas. Allocation to cohorts depended on clinical history reported by the participants. Study processing details: Reference gene primers were amplified, and this amplification served to estimate nucleated cell counts. TCRdb keeps only in-frame clones here, not all; method: immunoSEQ multiplex PCR. For V, J and clone size, that table is used; D and trimming come from the DNA. The sample shows about 160,000 clones, around 82% of them seen only once. This clone was found a few times.

The sequenced sample consisted of PBMCs or T cells enriched from blood (not recorded which). This clonotype originated in a man aged 60 to 69 who had recovered from COVID-19. The chain links TRBV6-5 to TRBJ1-6; 10 bases are shared with TRBD1. CDR3 in amino acids: CASTQTGGEWSPLHF. The CDR3 region has the DNA TGTGCCAGCACCCAGACAGGGGGCGAGTGGTCACCCCTCCACTTT.